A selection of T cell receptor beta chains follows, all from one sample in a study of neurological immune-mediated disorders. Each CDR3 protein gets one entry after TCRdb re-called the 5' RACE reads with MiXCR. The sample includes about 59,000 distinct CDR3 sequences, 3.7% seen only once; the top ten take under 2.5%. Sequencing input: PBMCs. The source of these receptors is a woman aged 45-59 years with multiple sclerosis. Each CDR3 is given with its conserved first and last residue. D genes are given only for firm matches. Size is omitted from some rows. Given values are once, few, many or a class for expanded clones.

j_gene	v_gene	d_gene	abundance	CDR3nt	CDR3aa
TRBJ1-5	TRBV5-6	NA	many	TGTGCCAGCAGCTATTTCCCGGGGGGAAATCAGCCCCAGCATTTT	CASSYFPGGNQPQHF
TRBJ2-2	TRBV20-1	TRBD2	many	TGCAGTGCTAGAGAAGCGGGAGAGAACACCGGGGAGCTGTTTTTT	CSAREAGENTGELFF
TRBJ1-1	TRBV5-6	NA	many	TGTGCCAGCAGCATGGATAGGGCTGGGACTGAAGCTTTCTTT	CASSMDRAGTEAFF
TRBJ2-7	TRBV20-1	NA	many	TGCAGTGCTAGGGTCCCGGGTTCCTACGAGCAGTACTTC	CSARVPGSYEQYF
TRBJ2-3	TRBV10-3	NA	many	TGTGCCATCAGTGAATGGACAGATACGCAGTATTTT	CAISEWTDTQYF
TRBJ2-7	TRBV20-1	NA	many	TGCAGTGCTATCACCTCAGGTTACTCCTACGAGCAGTACTTC	CSAITSGYSYEQYF
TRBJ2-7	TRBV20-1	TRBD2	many	TGCAGTGCTAGGTCGGGACTAGCGAATTGGAACTACGAGCAGTACTTC	CSARSGLANWNYEQYF
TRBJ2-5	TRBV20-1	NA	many	TGCAGTGCTAGGGTCGGGACGCCGGGACAGTACTTC	CSARVGTPGQYF
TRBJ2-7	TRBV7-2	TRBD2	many	TGTGCCAGCAGTAAGACTAGCGGGAATTACGAGCAGTACTTC	CASSKTSGNYEQYF
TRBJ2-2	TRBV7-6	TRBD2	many	TGTGCCAGCAGCTTAGCGAGCGGGAATACCCGCGGGGAGCTGTTTTTT	CASSLASGNTRGELFF
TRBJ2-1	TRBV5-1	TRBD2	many	TGCGCCAGCAGCTTCGGGGGAGGGATCTACAATGAGCAGTTCTTC	CASSFGGGIYNEQFF
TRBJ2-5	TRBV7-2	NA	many	TGTGCCAGCAGCTTAGCGTGGGTGGCGGAGACCCAGTACTTC	CASSLAWVAETQYF
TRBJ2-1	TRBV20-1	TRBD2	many	TGCAGTGGAGAGGGCGGGAGTGTCGATGAGCAGTTCTTC	CSGEGGSVDEQFF
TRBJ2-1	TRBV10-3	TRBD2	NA	TGTGCCATCAGTGACCGGAACCGACCTGATGGTAGCGGGCTCTCCTACAATGAGCAGTTCTTC	CAISDRNRPDGSGLSYNEQFF
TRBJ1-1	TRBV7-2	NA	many	TGTGCCAGCAGAGTCAGGGCTACGAACACTGAAGCTTTCTTT	CASRVRATNTEAFF
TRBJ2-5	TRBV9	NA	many	TGTGCCAGCAGCGTAGACGGGAGTCGAGAGACCCAGTACTTC	CASSVDGSRETQYF
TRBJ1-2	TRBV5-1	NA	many	TGCGCCAGCAGAATGGAGGGGATAAGGGGCTACACCTTC	CASRMEGIRGYTF
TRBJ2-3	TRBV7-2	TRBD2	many	TGTGCCAGCAGCCTCTCTAGCGGACGTCCAGATACGCAGTATTTT	CASSLSSGRPDTQYF
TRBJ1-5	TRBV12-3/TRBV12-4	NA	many	TGTGCCAGCAGTATGGGGCAGGTCGGCAATCAGCCCCAGCATTTT	CASSMGQVGNQPQHF
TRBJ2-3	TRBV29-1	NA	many	TGCAGCGTTAAAGAGAACACAGATACGCAGTATTTT	CSVKENTDTQYF
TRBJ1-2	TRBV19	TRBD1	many	TGTGCCAGTAGTAGGGGGGGACAGGGCCTCTACACCTTC	CASSRGGQGLYTF
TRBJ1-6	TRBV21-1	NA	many	TGTGCCAGCAGCAATTCTCGGGAGCTAGGGGGTTCACCCCTCAACTTT	CASSNSRELGGSPLNF
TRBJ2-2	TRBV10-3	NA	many	TGTGCCATCAGTGAGCTTCCGATCGGGGAGCTGTTTTTT	CAISELPIGELFF
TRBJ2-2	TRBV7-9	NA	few	TGTGCCAGCAGCCCCGACTCGAACACCGGGGAGCTGTTTTTT	CASSPDSNTGELFF
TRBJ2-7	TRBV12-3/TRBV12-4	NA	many	TGTGCCAGCAGTTTAGTAGCGGTGACCTACGAGCAGTACTTC	CASSLVAVTYEQYF
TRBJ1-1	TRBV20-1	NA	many	TGCAGTGCCCGAGTTTTCGGCAGGCCAAACACTGAAGCTTTCTTT	CSARVFGRPNTEAFF
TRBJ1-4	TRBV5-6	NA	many	TGTGCCAGCAGCTTGCCAACTAATGAAAAACTGTTTTTT	CASSLPTNEKLFF
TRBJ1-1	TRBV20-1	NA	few	TGCAGTGCCCGAAAGGGCACTGAAGCTTTCTTT	CSARKGTEAFF
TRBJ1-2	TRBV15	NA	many	TGTGCCACCAGCGCCAGGAGAGGCTATGGCTACACCTTC	CATSARRGYGYTF
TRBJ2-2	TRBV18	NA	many	TGTGCCAGCTCACCACCGCAAACCGGGGAGCTGTTTTTT	CASSPPQTGELFF
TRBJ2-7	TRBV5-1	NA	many	TGCGCCAGCAGCGATAGCAGAGGGACTCCCTCGACCGAGCAGTACTTC	CASSDSRGTPSTEQYF
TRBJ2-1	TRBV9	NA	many	TGTGCCAGCAGCGTAGCGGAGGGCCCTGAGCAGTTCTTC	CASSVAEGPEQFF
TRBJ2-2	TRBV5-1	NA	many	TGCGCCAGCAGCTTGGCCTTAAGTGGAGGGGAGCTGTTTTTT	CASSLALSGGELFF
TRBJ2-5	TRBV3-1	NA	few	TGTGCCAGCAGCCAAGTTTCGACCGTCCAAGAGACCCAGTACTTC	CASSQVSTVQETQYF
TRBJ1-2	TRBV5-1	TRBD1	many	TGCGCCAGCAGCGTGGACAAACAGGGGATCTATGGCTACACCTTC	CASSVDKQGIYGYTF
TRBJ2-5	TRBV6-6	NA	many	TGTGCCAGCAGTCCCTGGGGCGGGGAGACCCAGTACTTC	CASSPWGGETQYF
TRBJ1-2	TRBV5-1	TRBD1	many	TGCGCCAGCAGCAGAGTGCCGGGACAGAACTATGGCTACACCTTC	CASSRVPGQNYGYTF
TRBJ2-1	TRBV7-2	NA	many	TGTGCCAGCAGTCGAGGGGGTAGCTCCTACAATGAGCAGTTCTTC	CASSRGGSSYNEQFF
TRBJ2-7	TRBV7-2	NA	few	TGTGCCAGCAGCTTAAGGTCCATGGGACGGGACGAGCAGTACTTC	CASSLRSMGRDEQYF
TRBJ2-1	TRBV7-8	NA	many	TGTGCCAGCAGCTTAGTAGCCTTCGATGAGCAGTTCTTC	CASSLVAFDEQFF